This T cell receptor (beta chain) was documented in a study of blood T cell repertoires in COVID-19. Study at large: Sources were T cells, B-cell-depleted T cells, or PBMCs; the material itself was cDNA or gDNA.

V was clipped by 3 bases and J by 0 bases, with 8 bases between them. The CDR3 sequence is 14 residues long. Germline values: CDR1 KGHSH, CDR2 LQKENI. The protocol was immunoSEQ multiplex PCR, while the TCRdb copy is restricted to in-frame clones and leaves out a portion. The table lists approximately 56,000 clones, around 81% of them singletons. The receptor was isolated from a woman of 80 years or more with COVID-19, enrolled during active disease. The sequencing sample was made of peripheral blood. The gene calls are TRBV18 and TRBJ1-1; D remains unclear. CDR3 loop: CASSPRGVNTEAFF. For the CDR3, the DNA is TGTGCCAGCTCACCGCGCGGGGTGAACACTGAAGCTTTCTTT.